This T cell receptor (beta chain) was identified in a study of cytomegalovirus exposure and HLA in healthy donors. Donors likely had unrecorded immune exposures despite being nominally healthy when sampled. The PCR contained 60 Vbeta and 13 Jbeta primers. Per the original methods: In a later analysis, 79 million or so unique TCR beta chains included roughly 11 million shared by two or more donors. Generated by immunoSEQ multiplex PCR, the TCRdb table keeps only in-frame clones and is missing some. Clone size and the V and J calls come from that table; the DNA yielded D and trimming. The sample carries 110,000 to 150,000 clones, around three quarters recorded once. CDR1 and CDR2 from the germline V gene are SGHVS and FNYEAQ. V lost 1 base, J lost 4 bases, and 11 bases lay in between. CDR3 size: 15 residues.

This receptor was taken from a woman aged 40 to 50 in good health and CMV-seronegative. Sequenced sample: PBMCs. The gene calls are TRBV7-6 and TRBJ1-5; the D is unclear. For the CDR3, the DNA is TGTGCCAGCAGCTTAGGAGGGAATTTGAATCAGCCCCAGCATTTT. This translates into CASSLGGNLNQPQHF.